This T cell receptor (beta chain) is from a study of control samples from healthy donors and cancer patients. The data were produced by immunoSEQ multiplex PCR, yet TCRdb's version contains in-frame clones alone and is incomplete. Among about 46,000 clones listed, 85% to 90% were seen once. The source of this sequence is a middle-aged man with head and neck cancer. Input material: PBMCs.

DNA of the CDR3: TGTGCCAGCAGCTTAGCGGGCCTAGCGGGGGCTGGGTCAGATACGCAGTATTTT. This translates into CASSLAGLAGAGSDTQYF. The J gene is TRBJ2-3, the V gene TRBV7-2; 10 bases align to TRBD2. The CDR3 covers 18 residues. V lost 0 bases, J lost 4 bases, and 10 bases stayed unmatched. Per germline, CDR1 SGHTA and CDR2 FQGNSA.